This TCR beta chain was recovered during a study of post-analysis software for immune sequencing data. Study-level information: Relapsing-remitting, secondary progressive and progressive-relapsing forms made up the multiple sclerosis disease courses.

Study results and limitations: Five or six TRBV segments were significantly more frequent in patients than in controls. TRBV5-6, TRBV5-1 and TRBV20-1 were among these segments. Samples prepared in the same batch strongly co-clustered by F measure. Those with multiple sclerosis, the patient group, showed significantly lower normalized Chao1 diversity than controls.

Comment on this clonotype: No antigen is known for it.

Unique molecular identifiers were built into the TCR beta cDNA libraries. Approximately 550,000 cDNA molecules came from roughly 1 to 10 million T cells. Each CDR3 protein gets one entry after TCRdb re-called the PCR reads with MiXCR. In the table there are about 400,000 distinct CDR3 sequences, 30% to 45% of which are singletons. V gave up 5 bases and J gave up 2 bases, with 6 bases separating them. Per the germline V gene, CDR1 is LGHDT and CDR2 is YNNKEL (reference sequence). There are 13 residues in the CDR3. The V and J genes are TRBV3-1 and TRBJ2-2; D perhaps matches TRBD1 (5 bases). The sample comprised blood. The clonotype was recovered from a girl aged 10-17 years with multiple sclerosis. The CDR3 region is CASSDRNTGELFF. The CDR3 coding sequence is TGTGCCAGCAGCGACAGAAACACCGGGGAGCTGTTTTTT. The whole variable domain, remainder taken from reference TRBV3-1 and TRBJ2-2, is DTAVSQTPKYLVTQMGNDKSIKCEQNLGHDTMYWYKQDSKKFLKIMFSYNNKELIINETVPNRFSPKSPDKAHLNLHINSLELGDSAVYFCASSDRNTGELFFGEGSRLTVL.